This T cell receptor beta chain comes out of a study of beta chain features in type 1 diabetes. Expressed TCRB transcripts were sequenced because the isolated RNA had all been reverse transcribed beforehand. Sequencing used immunoSEQ multiplex PCR; TCRdb keeps in-frame clones, though not all of them. The data contain a few hundred thousand clones, approximately 14% of them singletons. CDR1 is SGHVS and CDR2 is FNYEAQ in the germline V gene. The V segment lost 5 bases and the J segment 1 base; nucleotides outside the gene matches: 4. This CDR3 is 14 amino acids long. The sequenced sample consisted of naive CD4+ T cells from blood. This TCR came from a man younger than 45 in good health. This chain links TRBV7-6 with TRBJ2-5; 7 nucleotides agree with TRBD1. The CDR3 reads CASSADRAQETQYF. The CDR3 DNA reads TGTGCCAGCAGCGCCGACAGGGCCCAAGAGACCCAGTACTTC.